Listed below are T cell receptor beta chains from one sample, sequenced in a study of OX40 agonist ivuxolimab in advanced cancers. Sequenced by immunoSEQ multiplex PCR; TCRdb stores in-frame clones only, minus some. Of tens of thousands of clones in the sample, 88% are singletons; the top ten hold 2% to 2.5%. This material consisted of CD4+ or CD8+ T cells sorted from blood, taken in a trial of the OX40 agonist ivuxolimab. The receptors derive from an adult with an advanced solid tumor such as melanoma, head and neck, liver or kidney cancer. Each CDR3 is given with its conserved first and last residue. The order of the fields is V gene, D gene, J gene, clone size, CDR3 DNA, CDR3 protein. A D gene is named only where the DNA matches it firmly. Where a row states a size, it is once, few, many or the class of an expanded clone; other rows omit it.

>TRBV7-8|-|TRBJ2-7|once
TGTGCCAGCAGCTTACTGGGGGCGTTGGACGAGCAGTACTTC
CASSLLGALDEQYF
>TRBV6-6|TRBD1|TRBJ1-2|once
TGTGCCAGCAGAGGACAGGGAGGAGATGGCTACACCTTC
CASRGQGGDGYTF
>TRBV7-3|TRBD2|TRBJ2-1|-
TGTGCCAGCAGCTTGAGTAGCGGGAGTATCGTCGATGAGCAGTTCTTC
CASSLSSGSIVDEQFF
>TRBV5-6|-|TRBJ2-5|-
TGTGCCAGCAGCACGTACAGGGATCATTCAGAGACCCAGTACTTC
CASSTYRDHSETQYF
>TRBV5-6|TRBD1|TRBJ1-4|-
TGTGCCAGCAGCCTGGACAGGGGGCAGGGAAAACTGTTTTTT
CASSLDRGQGKLFF
>TRBV15|-|TRBJ1-6|-
TGTGCCACCAGGGTGAATGGCGATAATTCACCCCTCCACTTT
CATRVNGDNSPLHF
>TRBV7-3|-|TRBJ1-1|-
TGTGCCAGCAGCTTTGCAGGGAACACTGAAGCTTTCTTT
CASSFAGNTEAFF
>TRBV18|-|TRBJ1-5|-
TGTGCCAGCTCACCACAGAGGGACGGGGGGAATCAGCCCCAGCATTTT
CASSPQRDGGNQPQHF
>TRBV12-5|TRBD2|TRBJ2-1|-
TGTGCTAGTGTAGGAGCGGGAGGTTCTGATGAGCAGTTCTTC
CASVGAGGSDEQFF
>TRBV7-8|TRBD1|TRBJ2-7|-
TGTGCCAGCAGCCCATTGGGACAGGGGGTTATGCAGTACTTC
CASSPLGQGVMQYF